This entry lists 27 T cell receptor beta chains sequenced from one sample in a study of cytomegalovirus exposure and HLA in healthy donors. Primers included in the PCR were 60 Vbeta and 13 Jbeta primers. The data were produced by immunoSEQ multiplex PCR, yet TCRdb's version contains in-frame clones alone and is incomplete. The sample includes fewer than 120,000 clones, 60% to 85% of them seen just once. Sequencing was performed on PBMCs. These receptor sequences come from a woman in her 30s in good health and CMV-seronegative.

This clone came up a few times. The V gene is TRBV9, the J gene TRBJ2-2, with 8 nucleotides matching TRBD2. Germline V gene sequence: CDR1 SGDLS, CDR2 YYNGEE. V shed 0 bases and J 4 bases; nucleotides not matched to a gene: 8. The CDR3 spans 17 residues. The CDR3 here is CASSVATSGWATGELFF. CDR3 DNA: TGTGCCAGCAGCGTAGCTACTAGCGGTTGGGCCACCGGGGAGCTGTTTTTT.

The chain employs TRBV19 and TRBJ1-6, with D maybe TRBD1 (6 bases). Deletions cut 5 bases from V and 9 bases from J, with 17 bases between. CDR3 size: 15 residues. Germline V lookup: CDR1 LNHDA, CDR2 SQIVND (reference sequence). For the CDR3, the DNA is TGTGCCAGTAGTGGGGCAGGGGCAGGCTTTTCACCCCTCCACTTT. Protein product: CASSGAGAGFSPLHF.

V gene TRBV4-3 combines with J gene TRBJ1-6, with 10 bases fitting TRBD1. Trimming took 4 bases from V and 7 from J; bases not matched to a gene: 4. Germline V lookup: CDR1 LGHNA, CDR2 YSLEER. The CDR3 totals 15 residues. CDR3 amino acids: CASSPTDRGNSPLHF. The CDR3 nucleotides read TGCGCCAGCAGCCCAACGGACAGGGGGAATTCACCCCTCCACTTT.

The CDR3 sequence: CASSYPGQFNQPQHF. Written as DNA, the CDR3 is TGTGCCAGCAGTTACCCAGGACAGTTCAATCAGCCCCAGCATTTT. The chain has TRBV28 and TRBJ1-5; TRBD1 is a possible D gene (6 bases). The germline V gene encodes CDR1 MDHEN and CDR2 SYDVKM. The CDR3 loop spans 15 amino acids. The V end lost 4 bases, the J end lost 3 bases, and 13 bases lay between the germline ends.

This clone was found a few times. The chain links TRBV2 to TRBJ1-3; 7 positions match TRBD1. Germline loops: CDR1 SNHLY, CDR2 FYNNEI. J gave up 7 bases and V 3 bases, and 0 bases lay outside the gene matches. The CDR3 loop spans 12 amino acids. This CDR3 is CASSEDRNTIYF. Here the CDR3 DNA reads TGTGCCAGCAGTGAGGACAGGAACACCATATATTTT.

The V call is TRBV7-2, the J call TRBJ1-4; TRBD1 is a possible D gene (6 bases). Germline-derived CDR1 and CDR2 are SGHTA and FQGNSA. With 5 bases removed from V and 5 bases from J, the gap between germline ends came to 12 bases. This CDR3 comprises 14 residues. CDR3 residues: CASSLGGGNEKLFF. The CDR3 nucleotides are TGTGCCAGCAGCCTAGGGGGAGGGAATGAAAAACTGTTTTTT.

The gene calls are TRBV7-9 and TRBJ2-3, with 9 bases aligning to TRBD2. The junction had 3 bases not matched to a gene; V was cut back by 4 bases and J by 4 bases. This CDR3 has 14 amino acids. The V gene's germline CDR1 is SEHNR and CDR2 FQNEAQ (reference sequence). CDR3: CASSSSSGADTQYF. Here the CDR3 DNA reads TGTGCCAGCAGCTCGTCTAGCGGGGCAGATACGCAGTATTTT.

The rearrangement uses TRBV28 and TRBJ2-7, with 8 positions matching TRBD2. V trimming: 6 bases; J trimming: 2 bases; junction bases outside the gene matches: 18. This CDR3 has 18 residues. Germline V gene lookup returns CDR1 MDHEN and CDR2 SYDVKM. The CDR3 DNA is TGTGCCAGCAGAACCCCGACAGGCCAGCGGGAGCCCCCCTACGAGCAGTACTTC. Protein: CASRTPTGQREPPYEQYF. Full variable domain (missing parts from reference TRBV28 and TRBJ2-7): DVKVTQSSRYLVKRTGEKVFLECVQDMDHENMFWYRQDPGLGLRLIYFSYDVKMKEKGDIPEGYSVSREKKERFSLILESASTNQTSMYLCASRTPTGQREPPYEQYFGPGTRLTVT.

The CDR3: CASSLTGRGAEAFF. The CDR3 DNA sequence: TGTGCCAGCAGCTTGACAGGTCGAGGAGCGGAAGCTTTCTTT. The chain recombines TRBV7-9 with TRBJ1-1, with D perhaps matching TRBD1 (6 bases). V was trimmed by 3 bases and J by 8 bases, leaving 16 bases between them. CDR1 SEHNR and CDR2 FQNEAQ come from the germline V gene (reference sequence). The CDR3 is 14 residues long.

The chain carries TRBV2 and TRBJ1-5; tentatively, D is TRBD1 (5 bases). The germline gives CDR1 SNHLY, CDR2 FYNNEI. This CDR3 has 16 residues. Trimming removed 4 bases from V and 0 bases from J, with 13 bases in between. The CDR3 coding sequence is TGTGCCAGCAGTGTGTACAGGTCAGATAGCAATCAGCCCCAGCATTTT. It codes for CASSVYRSDSNQPQHF. The full variable domain, completed using reference TRBV2 and TRBJ1-5, is EPEVTQTPSHQVTQMGQEVILRCVPISNHLYFYWYRQILGQKVEFLVSFYNNEISEKSEIFDDQFSVERPDGSNFTLKIRSTKLEDSAMYFCASSVYRSDSNQPQHFGDGTRLSIL.

The chain has TRBV30 and TRBJ1-6, with a possible D match to TRBD1 (6 bases). Per the germline V gene, CDR1 is GTSNPN and CDR2 is SVGIG (reference sequence). The CDR3 length is 15 residues. CDR3 DNA: TGTGCTGGGTGGGGAGGGGGAAACTATAATTCACCCCTCCACTTT. Translated: CAGWGGGNYNSPLHF.

The V call is TRBV9, the J call TRBJ1-1; D perhaps matches TRBD1 (6 bases). This CDR3 has 14 amino acids. Germline CDR1 SGDLS, CDR2 YYNGEE. Trimming removed 3 bases at V and 1 base at J, with 10 bases between. The CDR3 reads CASSARTANTEAFF. The CDR3 nucleotides are TGTGCCAGCAGCGCACGGACAGCGAACACTGAAGCTTTCTTT.

This rearrangement joins TRBV5-3 to TRBJ2-2, with 11 bases aligning to TRBD2. Being an ORF, TRBV5-3 has a function that is uncertain. This CDR3 contains 17 residues. J gave up 5 bases and V 2 bases, and 8 bases lay outside the gene matches. The CDR3 sequence: CARSFPPRTSGTGELFF. The CDR3 nucleotides read TGTGCCAGAAGCTTTCCCCCAAGGACTAGCGGGACCGGGGAGCTGTTTTTT.

This clone was detected once. The rearrangement uses TRBV4-2 and TRBJ2-1; 10 bases map to TRBD2. CDR3 length equals 16 residues. Germline V gene lookup returns CDR1 LGHNA and CDR2 YNFKEQ. After removal of 5 bases from V and 1 base from J, the junction contained 5 bases not matched to a gene. CDR3 region: CASSSRLAGSYNEQFF. The CDR3 DNA sequence: TGTGCCAGCAGCTCCCGACTAGCGGGTTCCTACAATGAGCAGTTCTTC.

The chain recombines TRBV4-1 with TRBJ2-7, with D tentatively TRBD2 (5 bases). This CDR3 contains 16 residues. Between the trimmed V and J ends, which lost 0 bases and 3 bases, there was a span of 15 bases. CDR1 is MGHRA, CDR2 YSYEKL, per germline. CDR3 loop: CASSQDHRGRFYEQYF. The CDR3 nucleotides are TGCGCCAGCAGCCAAGATCATAGAGGGAGATTCTACGAGCAGTACTTC.

V and J are TRBV5-1 and TRBJ2-1, with 7 bases matching TRBD2. This CDR3 region has 14 residues. Germline-derived CDR1 and CDR2 are SGHRS and YFSETQ. Germline trimming cut 2 bases from V and 7 bases from J; bases unmatched to any gene: 6. The DNA for the CDR3 is TGCGCCAGCAGCTTCTCGCGGGAGAATAATGAGCAGTTCTTC. Translation: CASSFSRENNEQFF.

This clone was seen a few times. This chain links TRBV9 with TRBJ2-1; 12 positions agree with TRBD2. Trimming took 3 bases from V and 8 from J; bases not matched to a gene: 18. The CDR3 is 19 amino acids. Germline CDR1 is SGDLS and CDR2 is YYNGEE. CDR3 sequence (DNA): TGTGCCAGCAGCGCCAACAACAGACTAGCGGGGGCCTGGGGGGATGAGCAGTTCTTC. Translated, it gives CASSANNRLAGAWGDEQFF.

This sequence joins TRBV11-2 and TRBJ2-7; TRBD1 agrees at 10 bases. The CDR3 has 16 residues. CDR1 SGHAT and CDR2 FQNNGV come from the germline V gene. The V segment lost 5 bases and the J segment 5 bases; nucleotides outside the gene matches: 12. The CDR3 reads CASSLISGTGDHEQYF. For the CDR3, the DNA is TGTGCCAGCAGCCTTATTAGTGGGACAGGGGATCACGAGCAGTACTTC.

V usage is TRBV19 and J usage is TRBJ1-1; D not resolved. The CDR3 has 15 amino acids. V was shortened by 5 bases and J by 1 base, with 14 bases between the two germline ends. CDR1 is LNHDA, CDR2 SQIVND, per germline (reference sequence). CDR3 amino acids: CASSLRGPGNTEAFF. CDR3 nucleotide sequence: TGTGCCAGTAGTCTCCGAGGGCCTGGGAACACTGAAGCTTTCTTT.

The chain joins TRBV10-3 to TRBJ1-5; tentatively, D is TRBD1 (5 bases). CDR1 is ENHRY, CDR2 SYGVKD, per germline. This CDR3 comprises 14 residues. The V end lost 5 bases, the J end lost 0 bases, and 8 bases lay between the germline ends. The CDR3 region has the DNA TGTGCCATCAGTCAGGGTTATAGCAATCAGCCCCAGCATTTT. Its protein is CAISQGYSNQPQHF.

V usage is TRBV9 and J usage is TRBJ2-2; 8 positions match TRBD1. The CDR3 covers 15 residues. Looked up from germline, CDR1 is SGDLS and CDR2 is YYNGEE. J gave up 6 bases and V 0 bases, and 4 bases lay outside the gene matches. CDR3: CASSVATGVPGELFF. The DNA of the CDR3 is TGTGCCAGCAGCGTAGCGACAGGGGTTCCCGGGGAGCTGTTTTTT.

The rearrangement joins TRBV7-9 to TRBJ1-2; D remains unclear. V was trimmed by 7 bases and J by 7 bases, leaving 16 bases between them. The germline V gene has CDR1 SEHNR and CDR2 FQNEAQ (reference sequence). This CDR3 is built from 13 residues. The CDR3 bases are TGTGCCAGCACCACCGGGAGGTCCTCTGGCTACACCTTC. Residues: CASTTGRSSGYTF.

This clone appeared once. This sequence joins TRBV4-2 and TRBJ2-1; 9 bases match TRBD2. CDR1 and CDR2 (germline): LGHNA, YNFKEQ. V gave up 2 bases and J gave up 10 bases; unmatched junction bases: 9. The CDR3 consists of 15 residues. The CDR3 sequence is CASSQFSGSFDEQFF. In DNA form, the CDR3 reads TGTGCCAGCAGCCAATTTAGCGGGAGTTTCGACGAGCAGTTCTTC.

This rearrangement joins TRBV6-5 to TRBJ1-1; 8 nucleotides match TRBD1. The length of the CDR3 is 14 residues. The ends lost 0 bases at V and 10 bases at J; junction bases unmatched: 7. The V gene's germline CDR1 is MNHEY and CDR2 SVGAGI. CDR3 bases: TGTGCCAGCAGTTACTCGACGGCAGGGGGCACAGCTTTCTTT. It encodes CASSYSTAGGTAFF.

This chain links TRBV28 with TRBJ2-1; TRBD2 agrees at 7 bases. The CDR3 has 12 residues. Germline CDR1 and CDR2: MDHEN and SYDVKM. The trim removed 5 bases at V and 9 bases at J, leaving 4 bases unmatched. CDR3 in DNA: TGTGCCAGCAGTGAAACTAGCGTTGAGCAGTTCTTC. It codes for CASSETSVEQFF.

As DNA, the CDR3 is TGTGCCAGTAGTATTAACTTCTACAATGAGCAGTTCTTC. Translation: CASSINFYNEQFF. This sequence joins TRBV19 and TRBJ2-1; no clear D. Germline CDR1 and CDR2: LNHDA and SQIVND (reference sequence). Deletions cut 3 bases from V and 3 bases from J, with 6 bases between. This CDR3 spans 13 amino acids.

The CDR3 nucleotides are TGTGCCAGCAGCCCCGACAGGGGAAGGCGAGCTAATGAAAAACTGTTTTTT. Translation: CASSPDRGRRANEKLFF. The gene calls are TRBV7-2 and TRBJ1-4; 8 nucleotides agree with TRBD1. CDR3 length: 17 amino acids. Germline loops: CDR1 SGHTA, CDR2 FQGNSA. V dropped 5 bases and J dropped 3; count of bases not matched to a gene: 11.